The sequence of this T cell receptor beta chain was determined in a study of T cell clones after liver transplantation. TCRdb's copy holds only in-frame clones and misses some; the assay was immunoSEQ multiplex PCR. The data contain several thousand clones, around 79% of them singletons. Trimming took 1 base from V and 0 from J, leaving 12 bases between them. CDR1 and CDR2 from the germline V gene are SEHNR and FQNEAQ (reference sequence). This CDR3 region has 16 residues. The input for sequencing was CD8+ T cells from blood, taken before liver transplant. The source of this sequence is a human donor who received a liver transplant. The rearrangement joins TRBV7-9 to TRBJ1-1; D uncertain. CDR3 sequence (DNA): TGTGCCAGCAGCTTAGGTCGGGGAACCATGAACACTGAAGCTTTCTTT. It translates to CASSLGRGTMNTEAFF.